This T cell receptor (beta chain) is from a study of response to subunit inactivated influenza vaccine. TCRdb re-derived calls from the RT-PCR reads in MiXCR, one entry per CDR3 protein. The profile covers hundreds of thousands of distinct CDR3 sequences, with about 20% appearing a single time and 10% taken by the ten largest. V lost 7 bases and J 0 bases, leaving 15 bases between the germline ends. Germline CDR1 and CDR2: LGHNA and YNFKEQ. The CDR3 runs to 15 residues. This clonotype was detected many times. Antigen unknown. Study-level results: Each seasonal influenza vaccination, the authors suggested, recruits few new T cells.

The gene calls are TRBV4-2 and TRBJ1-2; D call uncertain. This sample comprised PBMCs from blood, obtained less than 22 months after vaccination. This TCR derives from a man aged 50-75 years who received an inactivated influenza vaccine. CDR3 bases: TGTGCCAGCACCCCCGACGCCAAGACTAACTATGGCTACACCTTC. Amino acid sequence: CASTPDAKTNYGYTF.